This T cell receptor beta chain is drawn from a study of human T cells and chemical hapten exposure. Each CDR3 protein is one row after TCRdb ran MiXCR on the RACE reads. The table has tens of thousands of distinct CDR3 sequences, around 9.9% seen once. Germline V gives CDR1 ENHRY, CDR2 SYGVKD. V was cut by 3 bases and J by 0 bases, with 5 bases left in between. CDR3 size: 13 residues. The sample's time point: pre-sensitization, week 0. As for treatment: therapeutic diphenylcyclopropenone sensitization with weekly scalp DPC. The V and J genes are TRBV10-3 and TRBJ1-2, with D unclear. The sample was whole blood, taken in connection with sensitization to the hapten diphenylcyclopropenone (DPC). The TCR comes from a woman in her forties or fifties with alopecia areata. Some clones in this sample may be carry-over from other donors' samples. This chain's CDR3 is CAISDLPNYGYTF. CDR3 bases: TGTGCCATCAGTGACCTCCCTAACTATGGCTACACCTTC.